The sequence of this T cell receptor (beta chain) was determined in a study of cytomegalovirus exposure and HLA in healthy donors. On this clone itself: Its antigen remains unidentified.

The PCR used 60 Vbeta and 13 Jbeta primers. Only in-frame clones appear in the TCRdb table, and some are missing; sequencing was by immunoSEQ multiplex PCR. This sample yields tens of thousands of clones, of which 65% to 75% are seen a single time; about 7% belongs to the top ten. Trimming cost V 4 bases and J 4 bases, with 12 bases left between them. Germline loops: CDR1 SGHKS, CDR2 YYEKEE (reference sequence). CDR3 length: 14 residues. Whole-study results and caveats: Later analysis identified a missense DCLRE1C variant that was linked to TCR beta V- and J-gene trimming. Among the sequence variants, a highly shared cluster was likely an artifact of sequencing.

The TCR was taken from a man younger than 40 in good health and CMV-seropositive. This rearrangement joins TRBV5-5 to TRBJ1-5; possible D gene TRBD1, 6 bases. The sequencing sample was made of PBMCs. CDR3: CASSVGHQNQPQHF. CDR3 in DNA: TGTGCCAGCAGCGTGGGACACCAGAATCAGCCCCAGCATTTT.